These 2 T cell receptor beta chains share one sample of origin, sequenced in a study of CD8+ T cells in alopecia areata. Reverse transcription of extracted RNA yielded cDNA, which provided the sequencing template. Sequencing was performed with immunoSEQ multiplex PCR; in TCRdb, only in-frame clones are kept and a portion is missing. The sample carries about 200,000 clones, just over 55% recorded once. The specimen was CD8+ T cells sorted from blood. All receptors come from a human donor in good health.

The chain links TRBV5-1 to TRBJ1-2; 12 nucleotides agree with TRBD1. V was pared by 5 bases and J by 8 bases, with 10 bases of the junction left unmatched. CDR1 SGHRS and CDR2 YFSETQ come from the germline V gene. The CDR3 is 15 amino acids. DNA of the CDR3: TGCGCCAGCAGAACCGCGGGACAGGGGGCCCTCGGCTACACCTTC. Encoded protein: CASRTAGQGALGYTF.

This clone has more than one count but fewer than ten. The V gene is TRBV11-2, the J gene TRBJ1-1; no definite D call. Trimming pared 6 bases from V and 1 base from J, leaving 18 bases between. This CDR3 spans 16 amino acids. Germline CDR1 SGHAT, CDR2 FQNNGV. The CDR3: CASSPPGGFTNTEAFF. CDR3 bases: TGTGCCAGCAGTCCCCCCGGAGGATTTACGAACACTGAAGCTTTCTTT. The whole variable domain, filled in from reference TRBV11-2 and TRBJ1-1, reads EAGVAQSPRYKIIEKRQSVAFWCNPISGHATLYWYQQILGQGPKLLIQFQNNGVVDDSQLPKDRFSAERLKGVDSTLKIQPAKLEDSAVYLCASSPPGGFTNTEAFFGQGTRLTVV.